Listed here are 25 T cell receptor beta chains from one sample, sequenced in a study of T cell changes during pregnancy in multiple sclerosis. TCRdb's copy holds only in-frame clones and misses some; the assay was immunoSEQ multiplex PCR. The table shows roughly 110,000 clones, with around 92% occurring only once. This sample comprised peripheral blood, obtained after pregnancy. The receptors come from a female donor with multiple sclerosis, enrolled in a pregnancy study.

The V and J genes are TRBV7-9 and TRBJ2-7; D not certain. Germline loops: CDR1 SEHNR, CDR2 FQNEAQ (reference sequence). V lost 1 base and J lost 2, with 3 bases in between. The CDR3 totals 12 residues. CDR3 sequence: CASSLGAYEQYF. The DNA for the CDR3 is TGTGCCAGCAGCTTAGGAGCCTACGAGCAGTACTTC.

This chain links TRBV30 with TRBJ2-3; D possibly corresponds to TRBD1 (5 bases). The germline V and J ends were trimmed by 1 base and 1 base, with 21 bases remaining between them. CDR1 and CDR2 (germline): GTSNPN, SVGIG (reference sequence). This CDR3 has 18 residues. CDR3 DNA sequence: TGTGCCTGGAGTGCGAACCTAGGGGCTCGGTTACGCACAGATACGCAGTATTTT. This gives the protein CAWSANLGARLRTDTQYF.

The chain combines TRBV7-8 with TRBJ2-5; D might be TRBD1 (5 bases). V dropped 8 bases and J dropped 9 bases, with 13 bases sitting between them. This CDR3 has 11 residues. Germline V gives CDR1 SGHVS, CDR2 FQNEAQ. The CDR3 reads CASGRDRAQYF. The CDR3 coding sequence is TGTGCCAGCGGCAGGGATCGGGCCCAGTACTTC.

The CDR3 protein is CAWTSIGLSAEQFF. CDR3 sequence (DNA): TGTGCCTGGACTTCTATTGGACTCTCGGCTGAGCAGTTCTTC. The rearrangement links TRBV30 to TRBJ2-1, with D maybe TRBD2 (5 bases). V was clipped by 4 bases and J by 9 bases, with 19 bases between them. CDR3 length equals 14 residues. CDR1 is GTSNPN and CDR2 is SVGIG in the germline V gene (reference sequence).

This clone was picked up one time. This chain links TRBV28 with TRBJ2-7; 7 nucleotides align to TRBD1. The ends lost 6 bases at V and 1 base at J; junction bases unmatched: 3. The germline V gene encodes CDR1 MDHEN and CDR2 SYDVKM. The CDR3 extends over 13 amino acids. This CDR3 reads CASRSTGSYEQYF. The CDR3 DNA reads as TGTGCCAGCAGATCGACAGGGTCCTACGAGCAGTACTTC.

This clone was found once. This chain uses TRBV18 with TRBJ2-7; 10 positions agree with TRBD1. The CDR3 is made up of 14 amino acids. Germline CDR1 and CDR2: KGHSH and LQKENI. With V trimmed by 2 bases and J by 7 bases, 5 bases remained unmatched. CDR3 bases: TGTGCCAGCTCACCAAGACAGGGGGCGGATGAGCAGTACTTC. It codes for CASSPRQGADEQYF.

J is TRBJ2-7 and V is TRBV15, with D tentatively TRBD1 (5 bases). Between the trimmed V and J ends, which lost 1 base and 7 bases, there was a span of 17 bases. The CDR3 loop spans 15 amino acids. Per the germline V gene, CDR1 is LNHNV and CDR2 is YYDKDF (reference sequence). Here the CDR3 reads CATSRGTFSPREQYF. The CDR3 nucleotides read TGTGCCACCAGCAGAGGGACATTCTCTCCTAGGGAGCAGTACTTC.

This clone was recorded a few times. The genes are TRBV14 and TRBJ1-1; the D is unclear. Trimming shortened V by 1 base and J by 7 bases, and 13 bases separated the two germline ends. This CDR3 is 14 amino acids long. CDR1 SGHDN and CDR2 FVKESK come from the germline V gene. As DNA, the CDR3 is TGTGCCAGCAGCCAAGGTGCAGTGACAAGTGAAGCTTTCTTT. It translates to CASSQGAVTSEAFF.

The V call is TRBV7-2, the J call TRBJ1-2, with 7 bases aligning to TRBD1. Germline loops: CDR1 SGHTA, CDR2 FQGNSA. V lost 5 bases to trimming and J lost 6 bases; unmatched junction nucleotides: 9. CDR3 length equals 14 residues. CDR3 DNA sequence: TGTGCCAGCAGCCCAGAGACCGGGACAGATGGCTACACCTTC. Amino acids: CASSPETGTDGYTF.

This clone has more than one count but fewer than ten. V and J are TRBV19 and TRBJ1-1, with D possibly TRBD1 on 6 matching bases. Germline assignment: CDR1 LNHDA and CDR2 SQIVND (reference sequence). The CDR3 length is 15 residues. The germline V and J ends were trimmed by 3 bases and 4 bases, with 15 bases remaining between them. CDR3 protein: CASSIYPGAGTEAFF. CDR3 in DNA: TGTGCCAGTAGTATTTATCCAGGGGCGGGCACTGAAGCTTTCTTT.

The CDR3 coding sequence is TGCGCCAGCAGCTTGACCCATACCGGGACAGGGGCTGGCTACACCTTC. Its translation: CASSLTHTGTGAGYTF. The rearrangement joins TRBV5-1 to TRBJ1-2; 10 bases are a match to TRBD1. Trimming removed 1 base from V and 7 bases from J; junction bases left unmatched: 10. Germline CDR1 is SGHRS and CDR2 is YFSETQ. This CDR3 comprises 16 residues. Full variable domain (outside the CDR3, taken from reference TRBV5-1 and TRBJ1-2): KAGVTQTPRYLIKTRGQQVTLSCSPISGHRSVSWYQQTPGQGLQFLFEYFSETQRNKGNFPGRFSGRQFSNSRSEMNVSTLELGDSALYLCASSLTHTGTGAGYTFGSGTRLTVV.

The V gene is TRBV9, the J gene TRBJ2-1; D is undetermined. Between the trimmed V and J ends, which lost 3 bases and 7 bases, there was a span of 14 bases. The CDR3 is 14 residues long. CDR1 and CDR2 (germline): SGDLS, YYNGEE. In DNA form, the CDR3 reads TGTGCCAGCAGCGGAGGAGAGCGAGGAAATGAGCAGTTCTTC. It yields the protein CASSGGERGNEQFF.

This CDR3 reads CATSRAPGEEAFF. The CDR3 bases are TGTGCCACCAGCAGAGCGCCAGGGGAAGAAGCTTTCTTT. The V gene is TRBV15, the J gene TRBJ1-1; D may be TRBD1 (6 bases). Trimming stripped 1 base from V and 8 bases from J, with 11 bases between. Germline assignment: CDR1 LNHNV and CDR2 YYDKDF (reference sequence). The length of the CDR3 is 13 residues.

The chain joins TRBV27 to TRBJ2-3; D perhaps matches TRBD1 (6 bases). The germline gives CDR1 MNHEY, CDR2 SMNVEV (reference sequence). The CDR3 is 16 residues long. V was clipped by 5 bases and J by 2 bases, with 17 bases between them. The DNA for the CDR3 is TGTGCCAGCAGTCCAAGGAGACAGGCACTCACAGATACGCAGTATTTT. Amino acids: CASSPRRQALTDTQYF.

The chain combines TRBV10-3 with TRBJ2-3; possibly TRBD1 for D (5 bases). Germline assignment: CDR1 ENHRY and CDR2 SYGVKD. Trimming stripped 3 bases from V and 4 bases from J, with 8 bases between. This CDR3 spans 13 amino acids. The DNA for the CDR3 is TGTGCCATCAGTGACGGCAGGGCAGATACGCAGTATTTT. Its translation: CAISDGRADTQYF.

This chain links TRBV27 with TRBJ1-5; 9 positions agree with TRBD1. CDR1 and CDR2 (germline): MNHEY, SMNVEV (reference sequence). V trimming: 6 bases; J trimming: 7 bases; junction bases outside the gene matches: 4. The CDR3 contains 13 residues. The CDR3 bases are TGTGCCAGCAGGGGGACAGGGACCCAGCCCCAGCATTTT. It translates to CASRGTGTQPQHF.

This chain connects TRBV5-8 to TRBJ1-1, with D unclear. The V end was cut by 2 bases, the J end by 8 bases, with 10 bases between. The CDR3 runs to 12 residues. The germline V gene encodes CDR1 SGHTS and CDR2 YDEGEE. Here the CDR3 reads CASSFEELEAFF. CDR3 sequence (DNA): TGTGCCAGCAGCTTTGAGGAGTTGGAAGCTTTCTTT. Using reference TRBV5-8 and TRBJ1-1 for the parts outside the CDR3, the full variable domain is EAGVTQSPTHLIKTRGQQATLRCSPISGHTSVYWYQQALGLGLQFLLWYDEGEERNRGNFPPRFSGRQFPNYSSELNVNALELEDSALYLCASSFEELEAFFGQGTRLTVV.

This CDR3 reads CASGRASTDTQYF. CDR3 DNA sequence: TGTGCCAGCGGGAGGGCCAGCACAGATACGCAGTATTTT. The genes are TRBV28 and TRBJ2-3; TRBD2 matches at 7 bases. V dropped 8 bases and J dropped 0; count of bases not matched to a gene: 2. The CDR3 covers 13 residues. Germline V gene data show CDR1 as MDHEN and CDR2 as SYDVKM.

The genes are TRBV25-1 and TRBJ1-1; TRBD1 matches at 7 bases. Trimming took 9 bases from V and 5 from J; bases not matched to a gene: 15. This CDR3 contains 15 residues. Germline CDR1 MGHDK, CDR2 SYGVNS. CDR3 amino acids: CASQPPDRRWTEAFF. For the CDR3, the DNA is TGTGCCAGTCAACCCCCGGACAGGAGGTGGACTGAAGCTTTCTTT.

The chain employs TRBV7-9 and TRBJ1-2, with 10 bases that match TRBD1. This CDR3 has 16 residues. The J segment lost 3 bases and the V segment lost 4 bases, leaving 8 bases of the junction unmatched. The germline V gene encodes CDR1 SEHNR and CDR2 FQNEAQ (reference sequence). In DNA form, the CDR3 reads TGTGCCAGCAGCTGGGGACAGGGGAAGGTCGACTATGGCTACACCTTC. Protein product: CASSWGQGKVDYGYTF.

V is TRBV27 and J is TRBJ1-2, with unresolved D. Germline-derived CDR1 and CDR2 are MNHEY and SMNVEV (reference sequence). With 4 bases removed from V and 3 bases from J, the gap between germline ends came to 21 bases. The CDR3 is 17 residues long. The CDR3 spells CASSSVGGAAFHYGYTF. The DNA of the CDR3 is TGTGCCAGCAGTTCGGTTGGCGGAGCCGCATTCCACTATGGCTACACCTTC.

This chain links TRBV7-2 with TRBJ1-6; TRBD1 matches 8 bases. The germline V gene has CDR1 SGHTA and CDR2 FQGNSA. CDR3 size: 15 residues. The V and J ends lost 3 bases and 7 bases, in that order; junction bases with no gene match: 5. The CDR3 here is CASSFPRGQNSPLHF. The CDR3 region has the DNA TGTGCCAGCAGCTTTCCCAGGGGGCAGAATTCACCCCTCCACTTT.

The chain employs TRBV19 and TRBJ1-2; no clear D. V was shortened by 4 bases and J by 6 bases, with 12 bases between the two germline ends. Germline V lookup: CDR1 LNHDA, CDR2 SQIVND (reference sequence). The CDR3 is 13 residues long. The CDR3 here is CASSSGVWDGYTF. As DNA, the CDR3 is TGTGCCAGTAGTAGCGGGGTCTGGGATGGCTACACCTTC.

The V call is TRBV19, the J call TRBJ2-7; D perhaps matches TRBD2 (6 bases). The CDR3 length is 13 residues. Germline values: CDR1 LNHDA, CDR2 SQIVND (reference sequence). V lost 6 bases and J lost 2, with 11 bases in between. As DNA, the CDR3 is TGTGCCAGTAGCGGCCGGGAGACCTACGAGCAGTACTTC. It is translated as CASSGRETYEQYF.

The chain links TRBV2 to TRBJ2-7; 7 positions agree with TRBD1. J was trimmed by 0 bases and V by 6 bases; bases with no gene match: 8. CDR3 length: 15 amino acids. The germline gives CDR1 SNHLY, CDR2 FYNNEI. The chain's CDR3 is CASSGGQAFSYEQYF. CDR3 sequence (DNA): TGTGCCAGCAGCGGAGGACAGGCCTTCTCCTACGAGCAGTACTTC.